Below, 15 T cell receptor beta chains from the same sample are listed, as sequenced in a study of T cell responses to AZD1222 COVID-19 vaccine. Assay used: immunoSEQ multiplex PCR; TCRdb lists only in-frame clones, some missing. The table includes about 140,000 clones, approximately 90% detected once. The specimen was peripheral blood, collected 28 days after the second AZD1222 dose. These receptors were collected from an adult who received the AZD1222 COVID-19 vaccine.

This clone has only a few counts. CDR3 nucleotides: TGTGCCAGCAGTTTATCATTGGGGGTCACCGGGGAGCTGTTTTTT. Its translation: CASSLSLGVTGELFF. This chain links TRBV28 with TRBJ2-2; D is possibly TRBD1 or TRBD2 (5 bases each). The CDR3 contains 15 residues. V lost 1 base and J lost 4, with 10 bases in between. From germline, CDR1 is MDHEN and CDR2 SYDVKM.

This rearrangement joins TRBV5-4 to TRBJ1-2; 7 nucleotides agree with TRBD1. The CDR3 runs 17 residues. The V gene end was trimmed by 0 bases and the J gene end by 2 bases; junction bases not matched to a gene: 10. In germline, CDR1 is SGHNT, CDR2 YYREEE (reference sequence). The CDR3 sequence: CASSLAWAGGPNYGYTF. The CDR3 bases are TGTGCCAGCAGCTTGGCTTGGGCAGGGGGGCCCAACTATGGCTACACCTTC.

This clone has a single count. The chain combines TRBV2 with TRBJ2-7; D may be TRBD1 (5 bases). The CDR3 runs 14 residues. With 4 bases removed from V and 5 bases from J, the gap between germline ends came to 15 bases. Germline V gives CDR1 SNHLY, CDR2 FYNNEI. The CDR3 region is CASSVRQIVNEQYF. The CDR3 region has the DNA TGTGCCAGCAGTGTACGACAGATTGTGAACGAGCAGTACTTC.

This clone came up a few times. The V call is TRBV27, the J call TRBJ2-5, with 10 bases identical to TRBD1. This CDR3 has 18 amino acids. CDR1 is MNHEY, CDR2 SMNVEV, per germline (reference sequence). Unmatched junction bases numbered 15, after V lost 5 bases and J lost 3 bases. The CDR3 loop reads CASSPILPRDRGEETQYF. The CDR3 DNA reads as TGTGCCAGCAGTCCGATCTTACCCCGGGACAGGGGAGAAGAGACCCAGTACTTC.

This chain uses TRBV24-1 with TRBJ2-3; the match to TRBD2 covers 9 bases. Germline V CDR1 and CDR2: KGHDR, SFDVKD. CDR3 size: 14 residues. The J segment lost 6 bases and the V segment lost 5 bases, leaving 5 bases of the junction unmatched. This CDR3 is CATSASGGMDTQYF. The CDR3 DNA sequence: TGTGCCACCAGTGCCAGCGGGGGGATGGATACGCAGTATTTT.

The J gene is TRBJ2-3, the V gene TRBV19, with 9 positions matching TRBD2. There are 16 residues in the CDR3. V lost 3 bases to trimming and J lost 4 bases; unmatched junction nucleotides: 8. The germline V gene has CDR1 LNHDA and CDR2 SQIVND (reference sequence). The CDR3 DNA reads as TGTGCCAGTAGTATTCTTGCGGGAGGGCGATCAGATACGCAGTATTTT. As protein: CASSILAGGRSDTQYF.

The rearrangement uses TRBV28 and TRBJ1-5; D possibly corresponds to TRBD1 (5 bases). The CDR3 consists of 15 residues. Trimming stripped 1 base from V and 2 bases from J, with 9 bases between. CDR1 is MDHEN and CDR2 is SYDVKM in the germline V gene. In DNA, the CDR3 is TGTGCCAGCAGTTTATCTCCCAGGGGCAATCAGCCCCAGCATTTT. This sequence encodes CASSLSPRGNQPQHF.

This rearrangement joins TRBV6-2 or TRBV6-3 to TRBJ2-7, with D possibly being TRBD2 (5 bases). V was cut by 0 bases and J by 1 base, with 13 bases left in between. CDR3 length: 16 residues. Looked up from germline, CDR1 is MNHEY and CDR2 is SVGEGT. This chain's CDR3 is CASSYSSAGLSYEQYF. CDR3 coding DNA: TGTGCCAGCAGTTACTCGAGTGCGGGTTTGTCCTACGAGCAGTACTTC.

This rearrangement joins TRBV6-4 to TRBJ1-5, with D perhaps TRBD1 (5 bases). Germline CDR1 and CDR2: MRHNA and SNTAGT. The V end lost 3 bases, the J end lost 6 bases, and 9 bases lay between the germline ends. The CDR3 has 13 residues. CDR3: CASSEGASQPQHF. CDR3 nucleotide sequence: TGTGCCAGCAGTGAAGGGGCGAGTCAGCCCCAGCATTTT.

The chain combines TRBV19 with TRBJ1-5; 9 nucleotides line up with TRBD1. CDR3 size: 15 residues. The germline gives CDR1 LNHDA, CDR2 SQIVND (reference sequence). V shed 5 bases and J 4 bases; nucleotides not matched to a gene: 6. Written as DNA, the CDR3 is TGTGCCAGTAGTCCGGGGACAGGGAGGAATCAGCCCCAGCATTTT. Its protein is CASSPGTGRNQPQHF.

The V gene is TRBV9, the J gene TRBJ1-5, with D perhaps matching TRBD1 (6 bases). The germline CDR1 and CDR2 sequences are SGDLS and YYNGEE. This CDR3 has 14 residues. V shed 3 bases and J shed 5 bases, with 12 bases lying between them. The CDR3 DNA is TGTGCCAGCAGCGCCGGACAGCACGATCAGCCCCAGCATTTT. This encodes CASSAGQHDQPQHF.

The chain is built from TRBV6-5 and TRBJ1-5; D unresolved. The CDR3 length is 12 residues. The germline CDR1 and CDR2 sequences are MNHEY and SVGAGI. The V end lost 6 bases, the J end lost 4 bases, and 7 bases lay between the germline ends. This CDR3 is CASRMPNQPQHF. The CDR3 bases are TGTGCCAGCAGGATGCCGAATCAGCCCCAGCATTTT.

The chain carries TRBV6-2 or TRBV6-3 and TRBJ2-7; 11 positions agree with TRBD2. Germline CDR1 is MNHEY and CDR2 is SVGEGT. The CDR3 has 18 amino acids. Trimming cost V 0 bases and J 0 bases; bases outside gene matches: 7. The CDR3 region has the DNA TGTGCCAGCAGTTACTCCTACACCGGGACTAGCGGCTCCTACGAGCAGTACTTC. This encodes CASSYSYTGTSGSYEQYF.

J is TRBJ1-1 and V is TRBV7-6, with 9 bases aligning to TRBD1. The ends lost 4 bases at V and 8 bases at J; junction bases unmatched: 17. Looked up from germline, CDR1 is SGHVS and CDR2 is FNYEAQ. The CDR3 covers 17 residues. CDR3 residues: CASSSGDRDARGGEAFF. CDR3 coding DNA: TGTGCCAGCAGCTCAGGGGACAGGGATGCTCGAGGTGGCGAAGCTTTCTTT.

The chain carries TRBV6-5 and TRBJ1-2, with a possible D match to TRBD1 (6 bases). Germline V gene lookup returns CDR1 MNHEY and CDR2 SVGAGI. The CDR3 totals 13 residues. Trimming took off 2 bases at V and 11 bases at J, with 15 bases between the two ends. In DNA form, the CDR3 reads TGTGCCAGCAGTTACGGTCCAGGGGAAGGTTACACCTTC. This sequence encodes CASSYGPGEGYTF.